This entry lists 30 T cell receptor beta chains sequenced from one sample in a study of T-cell memory formation after mild COVID-19. Each CDR3 protein gets one entry after TCRdb re-called the 5' RACE reads with MiXCR. The data contain hundreds of thousands of distinct CDR3 sequences, about 20% of them singletons. The specimen sequenced was PBMCs or a T cell subset sorted from them (not recorded which). The receptors derive from a man aged 18 to 35 who had mild COVID-19 (a few samples of this study predate the infection). Cell type and time point are not known.

The chain employs TRBV29-1 and TRBJ2-7; D call uncertain. Germline values: CDR1 SQVTM, CDR2 ANQGSEA. V lost 6 bases to trimming and J lost 5 bases, with 11 bases between them. This CDR3 spans 11 amino acids. The chain's CDR3 is CSVPPLHEQYV. The DNA for the CDR3 is TGCAGCGTGCCCCCCCTCCACGAGCAGTACGTC.

V is TRBV5-5 and J is TRBJ1-2; maybe TRBD1 (5 bases). V was trimmed by 9 bases and J by 2 bases, leaving 14 bases between them. Germline V gives CDR1 SGHKS, CDR2 YYEKEE (reference sequence). The CDR3 is 13 amino acids. In DNA form, the CDR3 reads TGTGCCACCGCTGGGGGACCAAACTATGGCTACACCTTC. Its protein is CATAGGPNYGYTF.

The rearrangement uses TRBV6-6 and TRBJ2-7; a possible D gene is TRBD1 (6 bases). The CDR3 is 15 amino acids. V was pared by 2 bases and J by 4 bases, with 15 bases between. Germline V gene data show CDR1 as MNHNY and CDR2 as SVGAGI (reference sequence). The CDR3: CASSYRGRGLYEQYF. DNA for the CDR3: TGTGCCAGCAGTTACAGGGGCAGGGGTCTATACGAGCAGTACTTC.

This clonotype appeared a single time. This clone may be a read error of a much larger clone one base away. The rearrangement links TRBV2 to TRBJ2-2; maybe TRBD2 (6 bases). The ends were cut back, 9 bases at V and 4 bases at J, with 12 bases in the middle. In germline, CDR1 is SNHLY, CDR2 FYNNEI. CDR3 size: 13 residues. CDR3 sequence: CARAGGCTGELFF. The CDR3 region has the DNA TGTGCCAGAGCCGGGGGTTGCACCGGGGAGCTGTTTTTT.

This clonotype was detected a few times. The chain combines TRBV5-6 with TRBJ1-2; D is unclear. This CDR3 region has 12 residues. The ends were cut back, 5 bases at V and 8 bases at J, with 13 bases in the middle. Germline CDR1 is SGHDT and CDR2 is YYEEEE. CDR3 residues: CASSRPIWGYTF. The CDR3 nucleotides are TGTGCCAGCAGTCGGCCTATCTGGGGCTACACCTTC.

The V gene is TRBV7-2, the J gene TRBJ2-3; weak D call: TRBD2 (6 bases). This CDR3 spans 12 amino acids. Looked up from germline, CDR1 is SGHTA and CDR2 is FQGNSA. V lost 6 bases and J 5 bases, leaving 9 bases between the germline ends. The CDR3: CASRGTQDTQYF. The CDR3 region has the DNA TGTGCCAGCAGGGGGACTCAAGATACGCAGTATTTT.

The sample holds a few counts of this clonotype. The conserved closing phenylalanine or tryptophan is absent in this CDR3, likely reflecting a read error. The CDR3 loop reads CASSLRGAGANVLTL. CDR3 bases: TGCGCCAGCAGCTTGCGAGGGGCCGGGGCCAACGTCCTGACTTTA. This chain links TRBV5-1 with TRBJ2-6; tentatively, D is TRBD1 or TRBD2 (5 bases each). Germline V gene data show CDR1 as SGHRS and CDR2 as YFSETQ. The CDR3 extends over 15 amino acids. Trimming cost V 1 base and J 4 bases, with 9 bases left between them.

This chain links TRBV15 with TRBJ2-7; TRBD2 is a possible D gene (6 bases). The germline V gene encodes CDR1 LNHNV and CDR2 YYDKDF (reference sequence). This CDR3 has 14 residues. The V end was cut by 0 bases, the J end by 6 bases, with 12 bases between. CDR3 bases: TGTGCCACCAGCAGAGATCTAGCGTCTAGCGAGCAGTACTTC. Its translation: CATSRDLASSEQYF. The full variable domain, its missing parts supplied by reference TRBV15 and TRBJ2-7, is DAMVIQNPRYQVTQFGKPVTLSCSQTLNHNVMYWYQQKSSQAPKLLFHYYDKDFNNEADTPDNFQSRRPNTSFCFLDIRSPGLGDTAMYLCATSRDLASSEQYFGPGTRLTVT.

This clonotype occurred many times. J is TRBJ2-3 and V is TRBV5-1; TRBD2 might be the D (6 bases). Per the germline V gene, CDR1 is SGHRS and CDR2 is YFSETQ. The CDR3 is made up of 13 amino acids. V lost 5 bases to trimming and J lost 1 base, with 8 bases between them. The CDR3 spells CASSGEGTDTQYF. The DNA for the CDR3 is TGCGCCAGCAGTGGGGAGGGCACAGATACGCAGTATTTT.

This clonotype occurred a few times. This chain links TRBV10-3 with TRBJ1-6, with 7 bases that match TRBD1. V was clipped by 7 bases and J by 6 bases; unmatched bases: 3. The CDR3 extends over 13 amino acids. Germline values: CDR1 ENHRY, CDR2 SYGVKD. The CDR3 sequence is CAIKGTANSPLHF. The CDR3 DNA follows: TGTGCCATCAAAGGGACAGCTAATTCACCCCTCCACTTT.

This clonotype was seen at least ten times. The V gene is TRBV5-1, the J gene TRBJ2-7; 10 nucleotides align to TRBD1. Germline V CDR1 and CDR2: SGHRS, YFSETQ. This CDR3 has 14 residues. V shed 3 bases, J shed 4 bases, and the junction held 4 bases outside the gene matches. The CDR3 nucleotides read TGCGCCAGCAGCTATCCGGGACAGGGGTACGAGCAGTACTTC. Its protein product is CASSYPGQGYEQYF.

CDR3 loop: CASSLWGDHSPLHF. The CDR3 DNA sequence: TGTGCCAGCAGCTTATGGGGTGATCATTCACCCCTCCACTTT. The chain carries TRBV7-9 and TRBJ1-6; D uncertain. The germline V and J ends were trimmed by 2 bases and 8 bases, with 10 bases remaining between them. Germline-derived CDR1 and CDR2 are SEHNR and FQNEAQ (reference sequence). The CDR3 length is 14 residues.

There are a few counts of this clonotype. The chain is built from TRBV7-8 and TRBJ2-3; 10 positions agree with TRBD1. CDR1 and CDR2 from the germline V gene are SGHVS and FQNEAQ. The CDR3 spans 16 residues. J was trimmed by 3 bases and V by 5 bases; bases with no gene match: 8. The DNA of the CDR3 is TGTGCCAGCAGCAGATTGACAGGGGGCCGGACAGATACGCAGTATTTT. Its protein product is CASSRLTGGRTDTQYF.

This clonotype was observed once. V usage is TRBV2 and J usage is TRBJ2-3; D is perhaps TRBD1 (6 bases). Per germline, CDR1 SNHLY and CDR2 FYNNEI. The ends were cut back, 9 bases at V and 2 bases at J, with 15 bases in the middle. The CDR3 totals 14 residues. CDR3 protein: CARGGNGFTDTQYF. The CDR3 nucleotides are TGTGCCAGAGGGGGAAATGGTTTCACAGATACGCAGTATTTT.

This clonotype was found once. This chain joins TRBV9 and TRBJ1-5; a possible D gene is TRBD1 (5 bases). The CDR3 runs 15 residues. V dropped 0 bases and J dropped 6 bases, with 13 bases sitting between them. In germline, CDR1 is SGDLS, CDR2 YYNGEE. CDR3 loop: CASSVEGDRGQPQHF. DNA of the CDR3: TGTGCCAGCAGCGTAGAAGGGGATCGGGGTCAGCCCCAGCATTTT.

This chain joins TRBV18 and TRBJ1-5; D is uncertain. In germline, CDR1 is KGHSH, CDR2 LQKENI. V dropped 2 bases and J dropped 3 bases, with 8 bases sitting between them. The CDR3 sequence is 14 residues long. This CDR3 is CASSPRLINQPQHF. The CDR3 DNA is TGTGCCAGCTCACCAAGATTGATCAATCAGCCCCAGCATTTT.

The V gene is TRBV9, the J gene TRBJ2-5; 10 positions match TRBD2. This CDR3 contains 15 residues. Germline assignment: CDR1 SGDLS and CDR2 YYNGEE. Trimming at V came to 1 base and at J to 4 bases, leaving 4 bases not matched to a gene. CDR3 loop: CASSVSGGDRETQYF. For the CDR3, the DNA is TGTGCCAGCAGCGTAAGCGGGGGGGATCGAGAGACCCAGTACTTC. Based on the CDR3 plus reference TRBV9 and TRBJ2-5, the full variable domain is DSGVTQTPKHLITATGQRVTLRCSPRSGDLSVYWYQQSLDQGLQFLIQYYNGEERAKGNILERFSAQQFPDLHSELNLSSLELGDSALYFCASSVSGGDRETQYFGPGTRLLVL.

This clonotype came up many times. This chain connects TRBV7-3 to TRBJ1-2, with 7 nucleotides matching TRBD1. The V gene end was trimmed by 5 bases and the J gene end by 2 bases; junction bases not matched to a gene: 2. Germline-derived CDR1 and CDR2 are SGHTA and FQGTGA. The CDR3 totals 13 residues. CDR3 protein: CASSQGQNYGYTF. The CDR3 DNA is TGTGCCAGCAGCCAGGGACAGAACTATGGCTACACCTTC.

This clonotype has at least ten counts. This chain links TRBV5-1 with TRBJ2-7; D is unclear. The CDR3 spans 13 residues. V shed 0 bases and J shed 2 bases, with 6 bases lying between them. Germline values: CDR1 SGHRS, CDR2 YFSETQ. The CDR3 coding sequence is TGCGCCAGCAGCTTGGACCGTACCTACGAGCAGTACGTC. Protein product: CASSLDRTYEQYV.

The chain has TRBV7-9 and TRBJ2-7; D possibly corresponds to TRBD2 (5 bases). The CDR3 consists of 12 residues. CDR1 and CDR2 (germline): SEHNR, FQNEAQ (reference sequence). V gave up 3 bases and J gave up 3 bases, with 6 bases separating them. CDR3 sequence: CASSFRDYEQYV. The CDR3 DNA sequence: TGTGCCAGCAGCTTCCGGGACTACGAGCAGTACGTC.

The CDR3 loop reads CSVDSGANVLTF. The DNA of the CDR3 is TGCAGCGTTGACTCTGGGGCCAACGTCCTGACTTTC. This sequence joins TRBV29-1 and TRBJ2-6; unclear D gene. The V and J ends lost 3 bases and 0 bases respectively, with 0 bases between them. The germline V gene has CDR1 SQVTM and CDR2 ANQGSEA. The CDR3 sequence is 12 residues long.

The chain joins TRBV12-5 to TRBJ2-7; no clear D gene. Looked up from germline, CDR1 is LGHNT and CDR2 is FRNRAP. Trimming removed 4 bases at V and 5 bases at J, with 3 bases between. This CDR3 comprises 10 residues. As DNA, the CDR3 is TGTGCTAGTGGTTACGACGAGCAGTACTTC. It is translated as CASGYDEQYF.

The chain combines TRBV14 with TRBJ2-5; 7 nucleotides match TRBD2. CDR1 SGHDN and CDR2 FVKESK come from the germline V gene. V gave up 4 bases and J gave up 7 bases; unmatched junction bases: 9. The CDR3 contains 14 residues. Written as DNA, the CDR3 is TGTGCCAGCAGCCCTCTAGGGCAGCGGGGGACCCAGTACTTC. Its translation is CASSPLGQRGTQYF.

This clonotype has just a few counts. The chain is built from TRBV6-5 and TRBJ1-2; D unresolved. This CDR3 is built from 15 residues. Germline values: CDR1 MNHEY, CDR2 SVGAGI. Trimming took 0 bases from V and 8 from J, leaving 16 bases between them. This CDR3 is CASSYSRGTTSGYTF. The CDR3 coding sequence is TGTGCCAGCAGTTACTCTCGGGGTACCACTTCGGGCTACACCTTC.

The V gene is TRBV12-3 or TRBV12-4, the J gene TRBJ2-1, with 8 positions matching TRBD1. This CDR3 spans 14 amino acids. Trimming took 1 base from V and 10 from J; bases not matched to a gene: 6. The CDR3 protein is CASSLGAGTGEQFF. CDR3 DNA sequence: TGTGCCAGCAGTTTAGGGGCCGGGACAGGCGAGCAGTTCTTC.

The rearrangement joins TRBV5-4 to TRBJ2-3, with TRBD2 identical over 14 bases. Germline CDR1 SGHNT, CDR2 YYREEE (reference sequence). CDR3 size: 16 residues. Unmatched junction bases numbered 4, after V lost 2 bases and J lost 5 bases. CDR3 residues: CASSFGLAGGVDTQYF. As DNA, the CDR3 is TGTGCCAGCAGCTTCGGACTAGCGGGGGGTGTAGATACGCAGTATTTT. The variable domain in full, with the rest retrieved from reference TRBV5-4 and TRBJ2-3, is ETGVTQSPTHLIKTRGQQVTLRCSSQSGHNTVSWYQQALGQGPQFIFQYYREEENGRGNFPPRFSGLQFPNYSSELNVNALELDDSALYLCASSFGLAGGVDTQYFGPGTRLTVL.

The chain uses TRBV20-1 and TRBJ1-2; the match to TRBD1 covers 9 bases. The germline gives CDR1 DFQATT, CDR2 SNEGSKA (reference sequence). The CDR3 length is 13 residues. Germline trimming cut 3 bases from V and 10 bases from J; bases unmatched to any gene: 9. The CDR3 DNA reads as TGCAGTGCTAGGACCGGGACAGGGCGTTTCTACACCTTC. Amino acid sequence: CSARTGTGRFYTF.

There are a few counts of this clonotype. This chain joins TRBV5-1 and TRBJ1-1; a weak D match, TRBD1 (5 bases). The ends were cut back, 0 bases at V and 1 base at J, with 7 bases in the middle. This CDR3 is built from 14 residues. The germline V gene has CDR1 SGHRS and CDR2 YFSETQ. The CDR3 DNA is TGCGCCAGCAGCTTGGGGGACGCGAACACTGAAGCTTTCTTT. Protein product: CASSLGDANTEAFF.

There are a few counts of this clonotype. This chain connects TRBV14 to TRBJ1-1; D unresolved. Trimming left V 2 bases short and J 8 bases short, with 18 bases between. CDR1 SGHDN and CDR2 FVKESK come from the germline V gene. The length of the CDR3 is 15 residues. The CDR3 loop is CASSQTRLLGAEAFF. The CDR3 DNA is TGTGCCAGCAGCCAAACCAGGCTTCTGGGAGCCGAAGCTTTCTTT.

This clonotype was found a few times. This rearrangement joins TRBV29-1 to TRBJ2-4; tentative D call: TRBD1 (6 bases). The CDR3 is 14 residues long. V was cut by 6 bases and J by 1 base, with 13 bases left in between. Germline V gene sequence: CDR1 SQVTM, CDR2 ANQGSEA. The CDR3 reads CSVQGRAAKNIQYF. Here the CDR3 DNA reads TGCAGCGTACAGGGTAGGGCGGCCAAAAACATTCAGTACTTC.